Listed below are T cell receptor beta chains from one sample, sequenced in a study of human T cells and chemical hapten exposure. One entry per CDR3 protein, called by TCRdb with MiXCR from the RACE reads. The sample lists some 84,000 distinct CDR3 sequences, 8.5% to 9% seen once, with roughly 2.6% in the top ten. Sequenced here: whole blood, sampled in connection with sensitization to the hapten diphenylcyclopropenone (DPC). These receptors originate from a man aged 40-55 years with alopecia areata. Some clones in this sample may be carry-over from other donors' samples. Both conserved end residues are part of each CDR3. The order of the fields is J gene, V gene, CDR3 protein.

TRBJ2-2 TRBV6-8 CASSLPDGELFF
TRBJ2-1 TRBV7-9 CASSPGLAGKNEQFF
TRBJ2-5 TRBV5-1 CASSYGLQETQYF
TRBJ2-3 TRBV18 CASSPGNTDTQYF
TRBJ2-3 TRBV2 CASKSAPSPDTQYF
TRBJ2-1 TRBV28 CASSQTLAGGFNEQFF
TRBJ2-2 TRBV21-1 CASSPQTRELFF
TRBJ2-3 TRBV2 CASRGFTGGTDTQYF
TRBJ1-2 TRBV4-2 CASSQDFIYTF
TRBJ2-2 TRBV25-1 CASSFQGFGELFF